This T cell receptor beta chain was obtained from a study of human T cells and chemical hapten exposure (dated by TCRdb to the early 2020s). Describing the broader study: For sensitization, 2% DPC in acetone was applied to a roughly 2 cm by roughly 2 cm area of upper inner arm skin. Throughout the study period of around 24 weeks, patients also received therapeutic DPC doses to the scalp every week. Patch tests used Finn chambers with 0.01% DPC on the upper back, scored after 6 days by International Contact Dermatitis Research Group standards. Most of the patients in the cohort were female, and the cohort covered alopecia areata with under or over 50% scalp involvement, alopecia totalis and alopecia universalis. Libraries were combined into a pool for sequencing, and differences in TCR yield between samples came mainly from small differences in library volumes within the pool. The study tracked peripheral blood TCR repertoire changes in vivo during primary and secondary sensitization to the hapten diphenylcyclopropenone (DPC) in alopecia patients. Patient blood was sampled pre-sensitization (week 0) and at 2, 6 and about 24 weeks after DPC sensitization. Blood for TCR sequencing was provided by twenty-nine alopecia patients at one to four time points (pre-sensitization, 2, 6 and 24 weeks). Broader findings and caveats from the paper: Because every patient had alopecia, a presumed autoimmune disease, the patients' immune response might differ from that of healthy individuals. Repeated subsampling changed both the strength of the expansion versus patch-test correlation and the threshold at which the correlation became significant. Compared with pre-sensitization or healthy control sets, expanded TCRs formed significantly more large CDR3 similarity clusters, which is consistent with antigen-driven responses. A positive correlation was found between the number of PT1 expanded TCRs and patch test score, with significance reached at thresholds 8, 16 and 32 but not 4. No change with DPC sensitization was found in the number of TCRs above 1 in 1000 frequency, and no evidence of global repertoire structure alterations was found.

According to the study, the label for this sample's time point signals: pre-sensitization, week 0. The treatment or condition label corresponds to: therapeutic diphenylcyclopropenone sensitization with weekly scalp DPC. Blood at each patch-test visit was drawn before the patch test was applied. Eligible patients were aged 18 to 70, diagnosed with alopecia, deemed suitable for DPC therapy, and excluded if pregnant. Unfractionated whole blood was collected in Tempus Blood RNA tubes, and total RNA was extracted from that blood. Trimming removed 3 bases from V and 2 bases from J, leaving 10 bases between the germline ends. There are 13 amino acids in the CDR3, from cysteine to phenylalanine inclusive. CDR3 DNA is the only sequence kept; it has 39 bases, read in frame from the first base. CDR1 and CDR2 (SQVTM, ANQGSEA) derive from the germline V gene. This clonotype has at least ten counts. Its antigen is still unknown. It has no much larger one-base neighbor in the sample; base qualities were not kept.

The library came from RACE. TCRdb shows the sequencer as NextSeq 500. During library preparation, unique molecular identifiers were attached to individual cDNA molecules so that TCRs could be counted quantitatively and reproducibly. Both TCR alpha and TCR beta chains were sequenced from each blood RNA sample. In the authors' own workflow: Samples had a median of 95,638 TCRs, with a range from roughly 23,224 to 700,000. The Decombinator software suite was used to annotate V, J and CDR3 in the TCR reads. Every sample was subsampled to the same number of TCRs (28,000) for the PS versus PT1 abundance plots. Expanded TCRs were defined as absent before sensitization and observed at least eight times at the 2-week time point. TCRdb took the public reads, trimmed them with fastp at Q25, ran MiXCR for clone calling and kept in-frame beta chains. Each CDR3 protein appears once, grouped with its most common genes and DNA. The V and J calls, along with clone size, are taken from TCRdb and not from the paper's own processing. Across this sample there are around 260,000 distinct CDR3 sequences, with 7.5% to 10% seen only once. Of the sample, 2% to 3% is held by the ten largest clones.

The chain links TRBV29-1 with TRBJ2-5; matching of 5 bases hints at TRBD2 as the D gene. Sequenced material: whole blood, taken in connection with sensitization to the hapten diphenylcyclopropenone (DPC). This clonotype was obtained from a middle-aged woman with alopecia areata. Some clones in this sample may be carry-over from other donors' samples. The CDR3 in this case is CSVERAGQETQYF. The nucleotide sequence reads TGCAGCGTTGAGAGGGCAGGACAAGAGACCCAGTACTTC.